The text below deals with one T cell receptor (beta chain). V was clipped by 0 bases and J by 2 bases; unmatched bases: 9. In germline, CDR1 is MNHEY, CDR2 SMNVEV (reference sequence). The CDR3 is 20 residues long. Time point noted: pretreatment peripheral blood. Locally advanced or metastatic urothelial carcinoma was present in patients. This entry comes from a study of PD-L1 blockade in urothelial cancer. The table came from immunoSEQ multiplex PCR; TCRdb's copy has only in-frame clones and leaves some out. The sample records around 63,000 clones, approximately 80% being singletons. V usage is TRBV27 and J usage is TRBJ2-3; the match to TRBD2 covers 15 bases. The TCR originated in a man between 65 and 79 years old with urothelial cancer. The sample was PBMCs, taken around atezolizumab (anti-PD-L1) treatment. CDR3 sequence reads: CASSLSGLAGGWSHTDTQYF. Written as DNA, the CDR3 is TGTGCCAGCAGTTTATCGGGACTAGCGGGAGGATGGTCCCACACAGATACGCAGTATTTT.